The next 8 T cell receptor beta chains were all read from a single sample in a study of beta chain features in type 1 diabetes. Regarding the study as a whole: Moderate but significant shortening of TCRB CDR3s was recorded in all four CD4+ subsets from Type 1 diabetes patients.

The entirety of the isolated RNA underwent reverse transcription, so expressed TCRB transcripts were sequenced. Some clones are missing from TCRdb's copy, which holds only in-frame ones; the method was immunoSEQ multiplex PCR. The sample records 150,000 to 190,000 clones, 10% being singletons. The antigens these receptors bind are not known. Material for sequencing was central memory CD4+ T cells from blood. Receptor source: a man aged 25-40 years with type 1 diabetes.

This chain connects TRBV18 to TRBJ1-5; 9 bases line up with TRBD1. CDR1 is KGHSH and CDR2 is LQKENI in the germline V gene. This CDR3 spans 14 amino acids. Trimming cost V 6 bases and J 7 bases; bases outside gene matches: 7. DNA of the CDR3: TGTGCCAGCTCCTCCGGGACAGGGTGGCAGCCCCAGCATTTT. Translated, it gives CASSSGTGWQPQHF.

This clone appeared a few times. The chain employs TRBV5-1 and TRBJ2-5, with 10 bases that match TRBD2. The length of the CDR3 is 15 residues. Germline V gene data show CDR1 as SGHRS and CDR2 as YFSETQ. The J segment lost 1 base and the V segment lost 4 bases, leaving 4 bases of the junction unmatched. CDR3 region: CASSGTSAPQETQYF. CDR3 sequence (DNA): TGCGCCAGCAGCGGGACTAGCGCCCCCCAAGAGACCCAGTACTTC.

This clone turned up a few times. The V gene is TRBV9, the J gene TRBJ2-1; 9 bases are a match to TRBD2. The CDR3 length is 17 residues. The trim removed 0 bases at V and 5 bases at J, leaving 9 bases unmatched. Germline loops: CDR1 SGDLS, CDR2 YYNGEE. CDR3 residues: CASSVGVAGAGDNEQFF. The CDR3 DNA follows: TGTGCCAGCAGCGTAGGGGTAGCGGGAGCAGGTGACAATGAGCAGTTCTTC.

The V call is TRBV18, the J call TRBJ1-2; 7 bases agree with TRBD1. CDR1 and CDR2 (germline): KGHSH, LQKENI. This CDR3 has 15 residues. The trim removed 3 bases at V and 0 bases at J, leaving 4 bases unmatched. The CDR3 region is CASSPQGEANYGYTF. The CDR3 DNA reads as TGTGCCAGCTCACCTCAGGGGGAAGCTAACTATGGCTACACCTTC.

V and J are TRBV15 and TRBJ2-7; 8 bases are shared with TRBD1. The CDR3 totals 15 residues. Germline trimming cut 1 base from V and 4 bases from J; bases unmatched to any gene: 6. Germline V gives CDR1 LNHNV, CDR2 YYDKDF (reference sequence). The CDR3 sequence is CATSRVGRGLYEQYF. For the CDR3, the DNA is TGTGCCACCAGCAGAGTCGGCAGGGGGCTTTACGAGCAGTACTTC. Variable domain in full (rest from reference TRBV15 and TRBJ2-7): DAMVIQNPRYQVTQFGKPVTLSCSQTLNHNVMYWYQQKSSQAPKLLFHYYDKDFNNEADTPDNFQSRRPNTSFCFLDIRSPGLGDTAMYLCATSRVGRGLYEQYFGPGTRLTVT.

This clone appeared a few times. The chain is built from TRBV4-2 and TRBJ2-1; TRBD2 matches 10 bases. Germline V lookup: CDR1 LGHNA, CDR2 YNFKEQ. J lost 8 bases, V lost 0 bases, and 7 bases had no gene match. This CDR3 has 16 amino acids. This CDR3 is CASSQDLAGDADEQFF. CDR3 nucleotides: TGTGCCAGCAGCCAAGATCTAGCGGGAGATGCCGATGAGCAGTTCTTC.

The chain carries TRBV6-5 and TRBJ2-3; a possible D gene is TRBD2 (5 bases). Germline lookup yields CDR1 MNHEY and CDR2 SVGAGI. The ends were cut back, 5 bases at V and 11 bases at J, with 14 bases in the middle. The CDR3 contains 12 residues. The DNA of the CDR3 is TGTGCCAGCAGTGTCACCGGACGGGAGCAGTATTTT. As protein: CASSVTGREQYF.

This clone has more than one count but fewer than ten. The junction departs from germline at one end; a sequencing error may be responsible. This chain joins TRBV2 and TRBJ2-1, with TRBD1 as a possible D gene (6 bases). The CDR3 spans 12 residues. CDR1 is SNHLY and CDR2 is FYNNEI in the germline V gene. The CDR3 protein is CASSVRQALLLF. The CDR3 DNA follows: TGTGCCAGCAGCGTGCGACAGGCCCTTTTACTCTTC.